The 14 T cell receptor beta chains reported below all come from one sample, sequenced in a study of CD8+ T cells in alopecia areata. As the sequencing template, cDNA was produced by extracting RNA and reverse transcribing it. Assay: immunoSEQ multiplex PCR; the TCRdb copy retains only in-frame clones and omits some. The sample lists under 150,000 clones, more than 55% occurring once. Sequencing input: CD8+ T cells sorted from blood. The receptors originated from a human donor in good health.

The rearrangement joins TRBV19 to TRBJ2-5, with D possibly being TRBD1 (5 bases). V lost 4 bases and J lost 2, with 14 bases in between. The CDR3 runs 15 residues. Germline values: CDR1 LNHDA, CDR2 SQIVND (reference sequence). In DNA, the CDR3 is TGTGCCAGTAGTAGGGCGCTCAGACAGCAAGAGACCCAGTACTTC. This gives the protein CASSRALRQQETQYF.

This chain links TRBV25-1 with TRBJ2-5; D assignment may be TRBD1 or TRBD2 (6 bases each). The CDR3 is made up of 14 amino acids. Germline CDR1 and CDR2: MGHDK and SYGVNS. The V and J ends lost 6 bases and 2 bases respectively, with 13 bases between them. CDR3 coding DNA: TGTGCCAGCAGCGAGGGGGGATTTCAAGAGACCCAGTACTTC. It translates to CASSEGGFQETQYF.

This chain uses TRBV4-1 with TRBJ2-5; 8 bases agree with TRBD2. There are 15 residues in the CDR3. Germline trimming cut 3 bases from V and 4 bases from J; bases unmatched to any gene: 7. The germline CDR1 and CDR2 sequences are MGHRA and YSYEKL. The CDR3 spells CASSQVAGLVETQYF. The CDR3 DNA is TGCGCCAGCAGCCAGGTAGCGGGACTCGTAGAGACCCAGTACTTC.

This clone was seen a few times. The rearrangement uses TRBV19 and TRBJ2-7; TRBD1 might be the D (6 bases). The CDR3 sequence is 15 residues long. The V and J ends lost 5 bases and 0 bases respectively, with 14 bases between them. Germline values: CDR1 LNHDA, CDR2 SQIVND (reference sequence). The chain's CDR3 is CASSPFPDSSYEQYF. The CDR3 DNA is TGTGCCAGTAGTCCATTCCCGGACAGCTCCTACGAGCAGTACTTC.

The chain joins TRBV25-1 to TRBJ2-1, with 10 bases aligning to TRBD2. The trim removed 1 base at V and 7 bases at J, leaving 4 bases unmatched. Germline lookup yields CDR1 MGHDK and CDR2 SYGVNS. The CDR3 is made up of 15 amino acids. Here the CDR3 reads CASSELVAGGNEQFF. In DNA, the CDR3 is TGTGCCAGCAGTGAATTGGTAGCGGGAGGAAATGAGCAGTTCTTC.

Turning to this clone: Within the sample, other DNA sequences also encode this same CDR3. The V gene is TRBV29-1, the J gene TRBJ2-7; D perhaps matches TRBD1 (6 bases). Trimming shortened V by 4 bases and J by 0 bases, and 10 bases separated the two germline ends. The V gene's germline CDR1 is SQVTM and CDR2 ANQGSEA. This CDR3 has 13 amino acids. The CDR3 is CSVVTGNSYEQYF. The CDR3 nucleotides read TGCAGCGTTGTGACAGGCAACTCCTACGAGCAGTACTTC.

The chain recombines TRBV27 with TRBJ2-3; D remains ambiguous. Germline V gives CDR1 MNHEY, CDR2 SMNVEV (reference sequence). V was pared by 8 bases and J by 0 bases, with 9 bases between. CDR3 length: 13 amino acids. CDR3 sequence (DNA): TGTGCCAGCGGAGACATAAGCACAGATACGCAGTATTTT. It translates to CASGDISTDTQYF.

The chain employs TRBV5-6 and TRBJ2-7; D may be TRBD2 (5 bases). The V gene's germline CDR1 is SGHDT and CDR2 YYEEEE. CDR3 size: 15 residues. The V end lost 0 bases, the J end lost 2 bases, and 12 bases lay between the germline ends. The CDR3 is CASSLAPTGTYEQYF. CDR3 in DNA: TGTGCCAGCAGCTTGGCCCCGACCGGGACCTACGAGCAGTACTTC.

In this sample, this clone turned up once. The chain employs TRBV28 and TRBJ2-7, with D possibly matching TRBD2 (7 bases). This CDR3 comprises 13 residues. Trimming took off 7 bases at V and 3 bases at J, with 13 bases between the two ends. CDR1 is MDHEN and CDR2 is SYDVKM in the germline V gene. CDR3 loop: CASKGGLVYEQYF. The CDR3, as DNA: TGTGCCAGCAAGGGGGGGTTGGTCTACGAGCAGTACTTC.

The chain couples TRBV4-2 to TRBJ2-3, with D hard to call. The V and J ends lost 4 bases and 2 bases respectively, with 10 bases between them. The CDR3 spans 14 residues. Germline CDR1 is LGHNA and CDR2 is YNFKEQ. CDR3 amino acids: CASSPHRDTDTQYF. The CDR3 nucleotides are TGTGCCAGCAGCCCGCACAGAGACACAGATACGCAGTATTTT.

J is TRBJ2-7 and V is TRBV11-2; 9 bases are a match to TRBD2. This CDR3 region has 14 residues. Germline V gene data show CDR1 as SGHAT and CDR2 as FQNNGV. Trimming removed 5 bases from V and 5 bases from J; junction bases left unmatched: 7. CDR3 nucleotides: TGTGCCAGCAGCCCCCCGGGACTAGCTGACGAGCAGTACTTC. It translates to CASSPPGLADEQYF.

This sequence joins TRBV7-8 and TRBJ2-7; 10 bases align to TRBD1. The CDR3 extends over 16 amino acids. Germline trimming cut 5 bases from V and 5 bases from J; bases unmatched to any gene: 12. Per germline, CDR1 SGHVS and CDR2 FQNEAQ. CDR3 loop: CASSQWGQGSGDEQYF. CDR3 in DNA: TGTGCCAGCAGCCAATGGGGACAGGGGTCCGGAGACGAGCAGTACTTC.

The V and J genes are TRBV7-9 and TRBJ1-2; the D is unclear. Germline V gene lookup returns CDR1 SEHNR and CDR2 FQNEAQ (reference sequence). V was clipped by 2 bases and J by 4 bases, with 11 bases between them. This CDR3 has 14 amino acids. This CDR3 is CASSLSQETYGYTF. The CDR3 nucleotides read TGTGCCAGCAGCTTATCTCAGGAAACCTATGGCTACACCTTC.

The chain carries TRBV28 and TRBJ2-7; 10 bases line up with TRBD2. The ends lost 2 bases at V and 6 bases at J; junction bases unmatched: 1. CDR1 and CDR2 from the germline V gene are MDHEN and SYDVKM. The CDR3 contains 13 residues. In DNA form, the CDR3 reads TGTGCCAGCAGTTTAGTAGCGGGAGGCGAGCAGTACTTC. This translates into CASSLVAGGEQYF. The whole variable domain, remainder taken from reference TRBV28 and TRBJ2-7, is DVKVTQSSRYLVKRTGEKVFLECVQDMDHENMFWYRQDPGLGLRLIYFSYDVKMKEKGDIPEGYSVSREKKERFSLILESASTNQTSMYLCASSLVAGGEQYFGPGTRLTVT.